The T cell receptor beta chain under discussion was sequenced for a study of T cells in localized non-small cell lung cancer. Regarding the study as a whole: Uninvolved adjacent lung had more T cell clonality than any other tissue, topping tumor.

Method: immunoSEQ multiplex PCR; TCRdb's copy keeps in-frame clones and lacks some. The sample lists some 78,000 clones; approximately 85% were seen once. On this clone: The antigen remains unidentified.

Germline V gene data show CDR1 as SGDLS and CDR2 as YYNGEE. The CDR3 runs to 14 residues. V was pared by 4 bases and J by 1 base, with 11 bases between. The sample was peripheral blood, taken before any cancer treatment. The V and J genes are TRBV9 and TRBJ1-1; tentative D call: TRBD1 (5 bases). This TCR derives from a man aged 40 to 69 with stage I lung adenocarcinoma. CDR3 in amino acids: CASSSQDKNTEAFF. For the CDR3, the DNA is TGTGCCAGCAGCTCACAGGACAAGAACACTGAAGCTTTCTTT. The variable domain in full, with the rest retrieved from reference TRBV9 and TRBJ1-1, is DSGVTQTPKHLITATGQRVTLRCSPRSGDLSVYWYQQSLDQGLQFLIQYYNGEERAKGNILERFSAQQFPDLHSELNLSSLELGDSALYFCASSSQDKNTEAFFGQGTRLTVV.